This paragraph reports one TCR beta chain. Its target is unknown. The V gene's germline CDR1 is SEHNR and CDR2 FQNEAQ (reference sequence). The CDR3 is 14 residues long. Trimming took off 6 bases at V and 2 bases at J, with 14 bases between the two ends. Together with a sample-barcoded 5' primer, a J-beta primer mix was included in a second PCR lasting roughly 6 to 12 cycles. TCRdb fed the 5' RACE reads into MiXCR, producing one record per CDR3 protein. The top ten clones hold 20% to 25% of a sample with around 500,000 distinct CDR3 sequences, around half of them seen once. The data originate from a study of blood T cells in healthy people across ages. Findings and caveats of the study: Comparison with aged donors showed that long-lived donors had more naive CD4+ cells and higher diversity.

Per sample, a minimum of 6.5 million PBMCs were isolated. Specimen: blood. This receptor was obtained from a man at least 80 years old in good health. This chain uses TRBV7-9 with TRBJ2-7; a weak D match, TRBD1 (6 bases). The CDR3 DNA follows: TGTGCCAGCAGAGGTCTGGGGGCCGCCTACGAGCAGTACTTC. Translating it yields CASRGLGAAYEQYF.